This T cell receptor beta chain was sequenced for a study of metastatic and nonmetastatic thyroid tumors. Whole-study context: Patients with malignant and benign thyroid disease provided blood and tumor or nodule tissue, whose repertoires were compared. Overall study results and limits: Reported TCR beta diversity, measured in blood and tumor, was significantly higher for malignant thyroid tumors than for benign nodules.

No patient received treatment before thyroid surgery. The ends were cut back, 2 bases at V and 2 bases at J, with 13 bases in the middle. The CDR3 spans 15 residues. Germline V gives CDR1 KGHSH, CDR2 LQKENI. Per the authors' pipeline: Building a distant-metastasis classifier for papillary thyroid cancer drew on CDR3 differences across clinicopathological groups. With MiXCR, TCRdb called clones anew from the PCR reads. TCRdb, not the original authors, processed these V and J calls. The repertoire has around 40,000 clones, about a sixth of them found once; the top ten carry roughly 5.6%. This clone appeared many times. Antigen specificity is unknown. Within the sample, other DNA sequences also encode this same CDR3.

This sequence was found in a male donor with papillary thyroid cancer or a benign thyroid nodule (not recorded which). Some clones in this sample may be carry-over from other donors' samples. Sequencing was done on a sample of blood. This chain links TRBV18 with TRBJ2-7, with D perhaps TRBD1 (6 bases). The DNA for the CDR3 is TGTGCCAGCTCACCATTCGATAGGGGGACCTACGAGCAGTACTTC. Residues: CASSPFDRGTYEQYF.